The source of this TCR beta chain is a study of shared T cell receptors in the human thymus. This clone was detected once. Sequencing used immunoSEQ multiplex PCR; TCRdb keeps in-frame clones, though not all of them. The table records approximately 660,000 clones, around nine tenths of them present only once. V shed 5 bases and J shed 0 bases, with 7 bases lying between them. This CDR3 region has 13 residues. Germline-derived CDR1 and CDR2 are MNHEY and SMNVEV (reference sequence). These records were also assigned to another study, of human thymus T cells. From that study: The study used thymus tissue resected during corrective heart surgery. The authors found apparently biased V and J gene usage in thymic and blood repertoires.

The clonotype was recovered from a boy in the first two years of life with a congenital heart defect. Input material: thymocytes. The V gene is TRBV27, the J gene TRBJ1-2; D perhaps matches TRBD1 (5 bases). CDR3 region: CASSPRANYGYTF. DNA for the CDR3: TGTGCCAGCAGTCCCAGGGCTAACTATGGCTACACCTTC.